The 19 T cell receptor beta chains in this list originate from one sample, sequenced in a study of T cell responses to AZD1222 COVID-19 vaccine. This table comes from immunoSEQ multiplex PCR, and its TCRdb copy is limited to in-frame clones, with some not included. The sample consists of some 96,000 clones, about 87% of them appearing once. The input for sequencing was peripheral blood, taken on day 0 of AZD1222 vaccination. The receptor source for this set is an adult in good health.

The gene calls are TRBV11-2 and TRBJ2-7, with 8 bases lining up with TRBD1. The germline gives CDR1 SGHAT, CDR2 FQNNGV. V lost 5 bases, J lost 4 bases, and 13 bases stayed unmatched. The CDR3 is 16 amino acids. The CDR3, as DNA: TGTGCCAGCAGCACTCCTAGGGACAGGCTTTGGTACGAGCAGTACTTC. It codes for CASSTPRDRLWYEQYF. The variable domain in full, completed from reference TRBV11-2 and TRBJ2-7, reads EAGVAQSPRYKIIEKRQSVAFWCNPISGHATLYWYQQILGQGPKLLIQFQNNGVVDDSQLPKDRFSAERLKGVDSTLKIQPAKLEDSAVYLCASSTPRDRLWYEQYFGPGTRLTVT.

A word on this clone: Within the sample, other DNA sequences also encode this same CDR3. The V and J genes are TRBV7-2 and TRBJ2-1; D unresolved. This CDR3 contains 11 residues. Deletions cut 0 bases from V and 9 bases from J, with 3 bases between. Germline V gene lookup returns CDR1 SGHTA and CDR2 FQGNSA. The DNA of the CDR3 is TGTGCCAGCAGCTTAGCTTTTGAGCAGTTCTTC. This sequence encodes CASSLAFEQFF.

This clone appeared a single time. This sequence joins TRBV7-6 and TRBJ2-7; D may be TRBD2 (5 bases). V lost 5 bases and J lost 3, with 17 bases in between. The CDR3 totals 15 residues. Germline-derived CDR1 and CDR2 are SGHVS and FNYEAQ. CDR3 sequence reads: CASSPLAGANYEQYF. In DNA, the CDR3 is TGTGCCAGCAGCCCCCTCGCGGGCGCTAACTACGAGCAGTACTTC.

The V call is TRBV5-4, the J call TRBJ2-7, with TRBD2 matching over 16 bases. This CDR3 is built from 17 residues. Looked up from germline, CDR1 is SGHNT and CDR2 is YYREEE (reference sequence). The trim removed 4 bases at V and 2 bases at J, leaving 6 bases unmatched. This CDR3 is CASSQGLAGGGTYEQYF. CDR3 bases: TGTGCCAGCAGCCAGGGACTAGCGGGAGGGGGGACCTACGAGCAGTACTTC.

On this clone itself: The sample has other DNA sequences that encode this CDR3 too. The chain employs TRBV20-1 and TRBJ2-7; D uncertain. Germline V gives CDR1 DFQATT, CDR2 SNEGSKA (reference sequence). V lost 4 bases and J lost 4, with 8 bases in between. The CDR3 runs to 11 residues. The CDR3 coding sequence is TGCAGTGCTAAAGTTTCATACGAGCAGTACTTC. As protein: CSAKVSYEQYF.

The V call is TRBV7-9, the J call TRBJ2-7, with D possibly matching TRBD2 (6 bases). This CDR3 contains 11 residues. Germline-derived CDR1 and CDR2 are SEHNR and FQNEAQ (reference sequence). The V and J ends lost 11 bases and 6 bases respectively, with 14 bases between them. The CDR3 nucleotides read TGTGCCTCCATTGGGGAGGCCGAGCAGTACTTC. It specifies CASIGEAEQYF.

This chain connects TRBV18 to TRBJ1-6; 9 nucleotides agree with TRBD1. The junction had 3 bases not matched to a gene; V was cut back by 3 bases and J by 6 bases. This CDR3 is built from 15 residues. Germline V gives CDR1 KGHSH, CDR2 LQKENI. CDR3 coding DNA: TGTGCCAGCTCACCGGGACAGGGAAGTAATTCACCCCTCCACTTT. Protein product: CASSPGQGSNSPLHF.

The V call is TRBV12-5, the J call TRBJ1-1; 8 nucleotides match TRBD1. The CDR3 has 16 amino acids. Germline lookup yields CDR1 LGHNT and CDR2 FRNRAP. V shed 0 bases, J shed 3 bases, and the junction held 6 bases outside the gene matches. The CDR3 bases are TGTGCTAGTGGTTTGGTAGCAGGGGGCGCGTACACTGAAGCTTTCTTT. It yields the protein CASGLVAGGAYTEAFF.

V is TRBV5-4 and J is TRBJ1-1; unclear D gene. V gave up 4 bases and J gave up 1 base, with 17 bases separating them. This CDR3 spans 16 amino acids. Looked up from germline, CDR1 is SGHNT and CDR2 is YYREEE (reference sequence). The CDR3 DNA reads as TGTGCCAGCAGCCCGACGTATGGACTCACGAACACTGAAGCTTTCTTT. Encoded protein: CASSPTYGLTNTEAFF.

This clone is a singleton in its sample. CDR3 sequence: CASHTRTGELFF. The CDR3, as DNA: TGTGCCAGCCACACAAGAACCGGGGAGCTGTTTTTT. V usage is TRBV19 and J usage is TRBJ2-2; D not resolved. This CDR3 has 12 amino acids. Trimming shortened V by 9 bases and J by 5 bases, and 10 bases separated the two germline ends. Looked up from germline, CDR1 is LNHDA and CDR2 is SQIVND (reference sequence).

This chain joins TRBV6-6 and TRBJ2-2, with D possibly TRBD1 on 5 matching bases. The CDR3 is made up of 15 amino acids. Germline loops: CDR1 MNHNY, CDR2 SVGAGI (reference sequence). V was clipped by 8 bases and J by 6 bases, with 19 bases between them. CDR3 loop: CASGVTQGASGELFF. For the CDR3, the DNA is TGTGCCAGCGGAGTGACGCAGGGTGCATCCGGGGAGCTGTTTTTT.

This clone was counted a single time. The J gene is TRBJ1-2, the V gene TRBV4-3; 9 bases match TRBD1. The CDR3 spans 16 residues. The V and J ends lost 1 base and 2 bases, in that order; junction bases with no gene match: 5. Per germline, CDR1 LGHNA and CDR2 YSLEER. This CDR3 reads CASSQGGQGRNYGYTF. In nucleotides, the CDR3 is TGCGCCAGCAGCCAAGGCGGACAGGGGAGGAACTATGGCTACACCTTC.

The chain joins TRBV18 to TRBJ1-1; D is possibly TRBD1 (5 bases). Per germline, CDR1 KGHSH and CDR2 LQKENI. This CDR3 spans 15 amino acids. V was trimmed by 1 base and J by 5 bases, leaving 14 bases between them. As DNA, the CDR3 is TGTGCCAGCTCACCACAGGATCAGACAGCGACTGAAGCTTTCTTT. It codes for CASSPQDQTATEAFF.

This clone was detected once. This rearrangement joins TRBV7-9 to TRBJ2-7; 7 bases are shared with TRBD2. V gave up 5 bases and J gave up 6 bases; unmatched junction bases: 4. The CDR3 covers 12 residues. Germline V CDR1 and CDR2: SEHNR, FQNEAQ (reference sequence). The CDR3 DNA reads TGTGCCAGCAGCCCTAGGGAGGGCGAGCAGTACTTC. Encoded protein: CASSPREGEQYF.

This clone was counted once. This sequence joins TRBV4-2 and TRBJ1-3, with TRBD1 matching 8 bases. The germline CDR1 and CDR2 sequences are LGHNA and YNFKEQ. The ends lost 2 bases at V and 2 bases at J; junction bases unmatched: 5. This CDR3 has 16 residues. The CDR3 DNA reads TGTGCCAGCAGCCAAACCGGGACAGGAGCTGGAAACACCATATATTTT. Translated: CASSQTGTGAGNTIYF.

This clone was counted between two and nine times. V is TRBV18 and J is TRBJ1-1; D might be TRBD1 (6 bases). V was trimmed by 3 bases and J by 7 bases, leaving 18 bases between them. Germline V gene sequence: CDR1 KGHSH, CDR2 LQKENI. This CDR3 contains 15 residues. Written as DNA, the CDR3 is TGTGCCAGCTCACCGCGGGTGCGCGTGGACAGTGAAGCTTTCTTT. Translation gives CASSPRVRVDSEAFF.

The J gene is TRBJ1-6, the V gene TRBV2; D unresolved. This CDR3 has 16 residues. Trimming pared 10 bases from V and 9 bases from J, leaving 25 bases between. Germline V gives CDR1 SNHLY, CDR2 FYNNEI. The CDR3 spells CATSPEGNHLGSPLHF. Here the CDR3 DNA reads TGTGCCACATCGCCGGAGGGCAACCACCTAGGTTCACCCCTCCACTTT.

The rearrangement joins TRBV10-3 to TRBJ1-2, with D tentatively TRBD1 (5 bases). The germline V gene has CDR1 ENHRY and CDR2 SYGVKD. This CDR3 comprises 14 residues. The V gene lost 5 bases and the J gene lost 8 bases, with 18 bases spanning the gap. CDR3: CAISKPFIGEGYTF. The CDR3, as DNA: TGTGCCATCAGTAAACCCTTCATAGGGGAAGGCTACACCTTC.

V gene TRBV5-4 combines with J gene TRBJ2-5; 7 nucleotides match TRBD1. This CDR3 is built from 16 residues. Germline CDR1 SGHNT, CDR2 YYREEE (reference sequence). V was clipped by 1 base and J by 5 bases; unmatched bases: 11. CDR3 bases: TGTGCCAGCAGCTTGTTAAAGGGGGCAGGAAGGGAGACCCAGTACTTC. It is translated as CASSLLKGAGRETQYF.